This record covers a single TCR beta chain. This specimen belongs to a study of technical replicates of blood from several donors. The CDR3 runs to 14 residues. V lost 1 base, J lost 7 bases, and 14 bases lay in between. Germline V gene sequence: CDR1 SGDLS, CDR2 YYNGEE. Sequenced by immunoSEQ multiplex PCR; TCRdb stores in-frame clones only, minus some. The sample yields some 80,000 clones, roughly 92% seen once. V is TRBV9 and J is TRBJ1-1, with a weak D call TRBD1 (5 bases). The sample taken for sequencing was T cells isolated from PBMCs. The clonotype originates from a human donor in good health. CDR3 amino acids: CASSVSSRGGEAFF. CDR3 nucleotides: TGTGCCAGCAGCGTATCGAGTAGGGGAGGTGAAGCTTTCTTT.